This TCR beta chain derives from a study of CD8 T cells in ankylosing spondylitis. General study results and limits: In the blood and synovial fluid of reactive arthritis, some motif variants had been previously reported. Significantly higher representation of disease-linked clones was reported for matched ankylosing spondylitis synovial fluid. Disease-linked clones displayed a CD8+ phenotype and appeared relatively rarely in peripheral blood. A TCR beta motif of eight highly homologous variants appeared characteristic of ankylosing spondylitis blood.

This clonotype showed up many times. Its antigen is as yet unknown. Each TCR beta library was made by quantitative 5'-RACE that incorporated molecular barcodes. TCRdb processed the 5' RACE reads anew with MiXCR; each CDR3 protein has one entry. The repertoire holds 200,000 to 250,000 distinct CDR3 sequences, with about 7% as singletons. This CDR3 has 13 residues. Trimming took 3 bases from V and 8 from J; bases not matched to a gene: 4. The V gene's germline CDR1 is MNHEY and CDR2 SMNVEV (reference sequence). Sequencing was done on a sample of blood, either unsorted or a sorted T cell fraction (not recorded which). This chain uses TRBV27 with TRBJ2-1; 7 bases agree with TRBD2. This sequence was found in a male donor with ankylosing spondylitis. CDR3 nucleotide sequence: TGTGCCAGCAGTTTTGGACTAGGTGATGAGCAGTTCTTC. It yields the protein CASSFGLGDEQFF.